This T cell receptor (beta chain) was profiled in a study of T cell responses to AZD1222 COVID-19 vaccine. There are 18 residues in the CDR3. The J segment lost 1 base and the V segment lost 1 base, leaving 8 bases of the junction unmatched. Germline V CDR1 and CDR2: LGHDT, YNNKEL (reference sequence). Using immunoSEQ multiplex PCR, the repertoire was profiled, and TCRdb retains in-frame clones only, with some absent. The sample gives 100,000 to 120,000 clones, approximately 94% of which show up once; around 2.8% is in the top ten. Specimen: peripheral blood, collected 28 days after the second AZD1222 dose. V and J are TRBV3-1 (or the pseudogene TRBV3-2) and TRBJ2-2, with TRBD2 matching over 8 bases. This clonotype was obtained from an adult who received the AZD1222 COVID-19 vaccine. CDR3 nucleotides: TGTGCCAGCAGCCAAGGGGGGGTACTAGCGGTGAACACCGGGGAGCTGTTTTTT. It yields the protein CASSQGGVLAVNTGELFF.